This TCR beta chain appears in the sequencing data of a study of T cells in Graves' hyperthyroidism and ophthalmopathy. This clonotype was recorded many times. The CDR3 covers 12 residues. CDR1 is GTSNPN, CDR2 SVGIG, per germline (reference sequence). Trimming took 2 bases from V and 4 from J; bases not matched to a gene: 2. The source material, RNA transcripts, was used to amplify TCR beta CDR3 regions. First-round RT-PCR of the TCR CDR3 relied on the HTBI primer set. TCRdb fed the multiplex PCR reads into MiXCR, producing one record per CDR3 protein. There are around 340,000 distinct CDR3 sequences in the sample; 16% occur only once, and roughly 33% lies in the top ten.

Sequencing used blood. The chain joins TRBV30 to TRBJ2-7, with TRBD2 matching 7 bases. The TCR comes from a man aged 25-40 years with Graves' hyperthyroidism. The CDR3 protein is CAWSRGEYEQYF. The CDR3 DNA follows: TGTGCCTGGAGTCGGGGGGAGTACGAGCAGTACTTC.